This is a list of T cell receptor beta chains from one sample in a study of cytomegalovirus exposure and HLA in healthy donors. Clones were sequenced by immunoSEQ multiplex PCR, and TCRdb holds only the in-frame ones, with some missing. The profile covers some 78,000 clones, with approximately 69% appearing a single time and 7.5% to 9.5% taken by the ten largest. Sequencing was done on a sample of PBMCs. The receptors derive from a man aged 40-50 years in good health and CMV-seropositive. CDR3s include the opening cysteine and the closing phenylalanine or tryptophan. A D gene is named only where the DNA matches it firmly. Rows may omit the clone size; those that give it use once, few, many or a size class.

J gene | D gene | clone size | V gene | CDR3 DNA | CDR3 protein
TRBJ2-2 | TRBD1 | . | TRBV19 | TGTGCCAGTAGTGGGGGACAGGGGGCGCGAACCGGGGAGCTGTTTTTT | CASSGGQGARTGELFF
TRBJ2-1 | TRBD1 | . | TRBV19 | TGTGCCAGTAACGGACAGGGGGCTGGGAATGAGCAGTTCTTC | CASNGQGAGNEQFF
TRBJ2-7 | TRBD1 | . | TRBV11-3 | TGTGCCAGCAGCCAAACGACAGGGACCTACGAGCAGTACTTC | CASSQTTGTYEQYF
TRBJ1-1 | . | . | TRBV7-9 | TGTGCCAGCAGCCGGACAGCACCAAACACTGAAGCTTTCTTT | CASSRTAPNTEAFF
TRBJ2-1 | TRBD2 | . | TRBV19 | TGTGCCAGTAGTATGCGGGAGGCGAACAATGAGCAGTTCTTC | CASSMREANNEQFF
TRBJ2-5 | TRBD2 | . | TRBV27 | TGTGCCAGCAGTTTAGGCGGGAGGAGGCAGTACTTC | CASSLGGRRQYF
TRBJ1-5 | TRBD1 | . | TRBV19 | TGTGCCAGTACATTTGGACAGGGGGCAAATCAGCCCCAGCATTTT | CASTFGQGANQPQHF
TRBJ2-6 | TRBD1 | . | TRBV18 | TGTGCCAGCTCTCCTAACCCGGTGATCCGGGACAGGGGTTCCGGGGCCAACGTCCTGACTTTC | CASSPNPVIRDRGSGANVLTF
TRBJ2-5 | TRBD2 | . | TRBV7-2 | TGTGCCAGCAGCTTAGGGGGGACTAGTAGAGAGACCCAGTACTTC | CASSLGGTSRETQYF
TRBJ2-7 | . | . | TRBV25-1 | TGTGCCAGCAGTGAACTGGGGGCCGACGAGCAGTACTTC | CASSELGADEQYF
TRBJ2-3 | TRBD2 | . | TRBV4-2 | TGTGCCAGCAGCCAAGATAACTCGGGGGGGCAAACAGATACGCAGTATTTT | CASSQDNSGGQTDTQYF
TRBJ1-5 | . | . | TRBV28 | TGTGCCAGCTATCAGGGGTACAATCAGCCCCAGCATTTT | CASYQGYNQPQHF
TRBJ2-1 | . | . | TRBV15 | TGTGCCACCAGCAGCCAGGGCGCCTACAATGAGCAGTTCTTC | CATSSQGAYNEQFF
TRBJ2-2 | . | few | TRBV28 | TGTGCCAGCAGTTCTATCGGGGAGAACACCGGGGAGCTGTTTTTT | CASSSIGENTGELFF
TRBJ2-5 | . | . | TRBV25-1 | TGTGCCAGCAGTGAATCGGGGGATCTGGGGACCCAGTACTTC | CASSESGDLGTQYF
TRBJ1-2 | . | once | TRBV14 | TGTGCCAGCAGCCAGTCGCAGGGCTATGGCTACACCTTC | CASSQSQGYGYTF
TRBJ1-6 | . | . | TRBV30 | TGTGCCTGGAGCGCATGGCGGCTTAATTCACCCCTCCACTTT | CAWSAWRLNSPLHF
TRBJ1-5 | TRBD1 | . | TRBV27 | TGTGCCAGCAGTCGACAGGGGGGGAATCAGCCCCAGCATTTT | CASSRQGGNQPQHF
TRBJ2-7 | . | . | TRBV6-1 | TGTGCCAGTGAGGGGGGGTTCCCCTCCTACGAGCAGTACTTC | CASEGGFPSYEQYF
TRBJ2-7 | . | few | TRBV9 | TGTGCCAGCAGCGTAGGGGCGGGGTCGTCCTACGAGCAGTACTTC | CASSVGAGSSYEQYF
TRBJ1-1 | . | . | TRBV19 | TGTGCCAGTAGTATAAAGGTGCTAGAAGCCTTCTTT | CASSIKVLEAFF
TRBJ2-2 | TRBD2 | once | TRBV4-1 | TGCGCCAGCAGCCATGGTGGACTAGCGGGGGGGGGTACCGGGGAGCTGTTTTTT | CASSHGGLAGGGTGELFF
TRBJ2-2 | . | . | TRBV15 | TGTGCCACCAGCAGAGATCAGGTCGGGATAGGCGGGGAGCTGTTTTTT | CATSRDQVGIGGELFF
TRBJ2-1 | . | . | TRBV4-3 | TGCGCCAGCAGCCAAGAGAAGGCGCGGGGATTGGATGAGCAGTTCTTC | CASSQEKARGLDEQFF
TRBJ2-7 | TRBD2 | . | TRBV5-1 | TGCGCCAGAAGGACTAGCGGGGGGGGCTTCGAGCAGTACTTC | CARRTSGGGFEQYF
TRBJ2-7 | TRBD2 | few | TRBV4-3 | TGCGCCAGCAGCCAAGAGTTGGCACGGGGGGGCCTTCCCCACGAGCAGTACTTC | CASSQELARGGLPHEQYF
TRBJ1-1 | . | . | TRBV7-9 | TGTGCCACCTTATCACCCGGACAAACTGAAGCTTTCTTT | CATLSPGQTEAFF
TRBJ2-1 | TRBD1 | . | TRBV7-2 | TGTGCCAGCAGCCTCAGGGGACAGGGAACATACTACAATGAGCAGTTCTTC | CASSLRGQGTYYNEQFF
TRBJ2-3 | . | . | TRBV27 | TGTGCCAGCAGTTTCGGTGGGCGCACAGATACGCAGTATTTT | CASSFGGRTDTQYF
TRBJ2-5 | . | . | TRBV11-2 | TGTGCCAGCAGCTTAGGGCTCAATCAAGAGACCCAGTACTTC | CASSLGLNQETQYF
TRBJ2-7 | . | . | TRBV7-9 | TGTGCCAGCATCGAATCGGGGGTCCCTTTCTCCTACGAGCAGTACTTC | CASIESGVPFSYEQYF
TRBJ2-1 | . | . | TRBV4-2 | TGTGCCAGCAGCCTCCGGCTAGAAGTGGTCTACAATGAGCAGTTCTTC | CASSLRLEVVYNEQFF
TRBJ1-1 | TRBD1 | . | TRBV6-1 | TGTGCCAGCGGGACAGGGCTGAACACTGAAGCTTTCTTT | CASGTGLNTEAFF
TRBJ1-2 | . | . | TRBV7-9 | TGTGCCAGCAGCTTAGCTCTTTCCTATGGCTACACCTTC | CASSLALSYGYTF
TRBJ2-3 | TRBD1 | . | TRBV10-3 | TGTGCCATCAGTGCGGGGAGACAGGGCGGTGCAGATACGCAGTATTTT | CAISAGRQGGADTQYF
TRBJ2-1 | . | . | TRBV7-2 | TGTGCCAGCAGCCCTTACAATGAGCAGTTCTTC | CASSPYNEQFF
TRBJ2-5 | . | few | TRBV2 | TGTGCCAGCAGAGAGGGGGGGACCCAAGAGACCCAGTACTTC | CASREGGTQETQYF
TRBJ2-1 | . | . | TRBV21-1 | TGTGCCAGCAGCCCTGCATCGGGACAGGGACTTAACAATGAGCAGTTCTTC | CASSPASGQGLNNEQFF
TRBJ1-1 | TRBD1 | . | TRBV18 | TGTGCCAGCTCAGGACAGGGAATGAACACTGAAGCTTTCTTT | CASSGQGMNTEAFF
TRBJ2-3 | . | . | TRBV2 | TGTGCCAGCAGTGCCAGGGCGGCTTTCACAGATACGCAGTATTTT | CASSARAAFTDTQYF
TRBJ1-1 | . | . | TRBV19 | TGTGCCAGCTTTCACACTGAAGCTTTCTTT | CASFHTEAFF
TRBJ1-2 | . | . | TRBV18 | TGTGCCAGCTCACCCGACAGTGACTATGGCTACACCTTC | CASSPDSDYGYTF